The clone carrying this T cell receptor beta chain has more than one count but fewer than ten. Germline CDR1 reads ENHRY; CDR2 reads SYGVKD. Trimming cost V 2 bases and J 7 bases; bases outside gene matches: 6. This CDR3 has 14 amino acids. With a J-beta primer mix and a sample-barcoded 5' primer, a second PCR ran about 6 to 11 cycles. TCRdb re-called the 5' RACE reads through MiXCR, storing one row per CDR3 protein. Of 1,500,000 or so distinct CDR3 sequences listed, roughly 59% were seen once; the top ten hold approximately 7%. This record belongs to a study of blood T cells in healthy people across ages.

This sequence originates from a man aged 18 to 29 in good health. The genes are TRBV10-3 and TRBJ2-7; 9 nucleotides match TRBD1. Sequenced material: blood. In DNA, the CDR3 is TGTGCCATCAGTGAGGACAGGGGGAGGAGGGAGCAGTACTTC. It translates to CAISEDRGRREQYF.